The 4 T cell receptor beta chains below all came from one sample that was sequenced in a study of vaccination and CD4 T cells after COVID-19. CD4+ T cells that had been cultured provided DNA sequenced with the Oncomine TCR Beta short-read assay. TCRdb ran MiXCR on the PCR reads and lists one entry per CDR3 protein. The top ten hold 9.5% to 13% of the sample, which has around 20,000 distinct CDR3 sequences, about half seen once. Treatment reported: approximately nine-day PBMC culture with coronavirus spike peptide pools or control peptides (ViraFEST assay). No antigens are known for them. Sequences were derived from CD4+ T cells from blood, cultured in vitro, sampled before SARS-CoV-2 vaccination. The receptors were gathered from a human donor who had recovered from COVID-19.

This clonotype came up a few times. The rearrangement uses TRBV6-1 and TRBJ1-1, with D uncertain. The germline gives CDR1 MNHNS, CDR2 SASEGT. The CDR3 runs 15 residues. The V and J ends lost 1 base and 5 bases respectively, with 14 bases between them. For the CDR3, the DNA is TGTGCCAGCAGTGAAGGGGGTTCCCGTCATACTGAAGCTTTCTTT. Amino acids: CASSEGGSRHTEAFF.

This clonotype was detected once. This rearrangement joins TRBV18 to TRBJ2-2, with 7 bases lining up with TRBD2. V was pared by 2 bases and J by 3 bases, with 9 bases of the junction left unmatched. This CDR3 has 17 residues. Germline CDR1 KGHSH, CDR2 LQKENI. For the CDR3, the DNA is TGTGCCAGCTCACCAAGTGGTCTAGCGGCCTACACCGGGGAGCTGTTTTTT. Translating it yields CASSPSGLAAYTGELFF. Based on the CDR3 plus reference TRBV18 and TRBJ2-2, the full variable domain is NAGVMQNPRHLVRRRGQEARLRCSPMKGHSHVYWYRQLPEEGLKFMVYLQKENIIDESGMPKERFSAEFPKEGPSILRIQQVVRGDSAAYFCASSPSGLAAYTGELFFGEGSRLTVL.

This clonotype was counted a few times. The chain recombines TRBV20-1 with TRBJ2-5, with no clear D. This CDR3 region has 11 residues. CDR1 and CDR2 (germline): DFQATT, SNEGSKA (reference sequence). Trimming cost V 6 bases and J 7 bases, with 12 bases left between them. The CDR3 spells CSAPLKATQYF. In nucleotides, the CDR3 is TGCAGTGCCCCTCTTAAGGCGACCCAGTACTTC.

J is TRBJ2-1 and V is TRBV20-1, with 7 bases matching TRBD1. Germline CDR1 reads DFQATT; CDR2 reads SNEGSKA (reference sequence). V trimming: 6 bases; J trimming: 6 bases; junction bases outside the gene matches: 11. There are 14 residues in the CDR3. CDR3 sequence reads: CSAGGLARGNEQFF. CDR3 in DNA: TGCAGTGCAGGGGGCTTAGCCCGGGGCAATGAGCAGTTCTTC.